In its sample, the clone carrying this TCR beta chain was seen a few times. TCRdb itself ran the 5' RACE reads through MiXCR, one entry per CDR3 protein. The sample lists around 320,000 distinct CDR3 sequences, 14% occurring once. CDR3 length: 11 residues. The ends were cut back, 5 bases at V and 5 bases at J, with 6 bases in the middle. CDR1 is SGHTA, CDR2 FQGNSA, per germline. These data originate in a study of T-cell memory formation after mild COVID-19. The source of this sequence is a man in his late teens or twenties who had mild COVID-19 (a few samples of this study predate the infection). Cell type and time point are not known. Sequencing used PBMCs or a T cell subset sorted from them (not recorded which). V and J are TRBV7-2 and TRBJ1-2; D is unclear. The CDR3 sequence is CASSAQYGYTF. The DNA of the CDR3 is TGTGCCAGCAGCGCGCAGTATGGCTACACCTTC.